This entry features one T cell receptor beta chain sequence. The data are from a study of T cell changes during pregnancy in multiple sclerosis. Clones were read by immunoSEQ multiplex PCR, and TCRdb kept only the in-frame ones, dropping some. The profile shows approximately 70,000 clones, 94% of them singletons. The V gene end was trimmed by 2 bases and the J gene end by 11 bases; junction bases not matched to a gene: 6. Germline-derived CDR1 and CDR2 are MDHEN and SYDVKM. CDR3 size: 13 residues. The material sequenced was CD4+ T cells from peripheral blood mononuclear cells, taken after pregnancy. This receptor was identified in a female donor with multiple sclerosis, enrolled in a pregnancy study. The gene calls are TRBV28 and TRBJ2-7, with 10 bases fitting TRBD1. Here the CDR3 reads CASSLMTGGVKYF. The CDR3 bases are TGTGCCAGCAGTTTAATGACAGGGGGCGTGAAGTACTTC.